These 32 T cell receptor beta chains came from one sample sequenced in a study of cytomegalovirus exposure and HLA in healthy donors (dated by TCRdb to about 2017). Receptors were amplified or captured by the immunoSEQ multiplex PCR assay. For the multiplex PCR, a mixture combining 60 forward primers for TCR Vbeta segments and 13 reverse primers for TCR Jbeta segments was used. TCRdb holds this immuneACCESS table with in-frame rearrangements only. Some clones are missing; in checked studies, unresolved V genes explain under half, and the rest has no known cause. The sample records fewer than 150,000 clones, 80% of which are singletons. The ten largest clonotypes hold 4.5% to 6% of the sample. The sample consisted of PBMCs. The receptors come from a male donor in good health and CMV-seronegative.

The rearrangement links TRBV7-8 to TRBJ2-3; 7 positions agree with TRBD1. V trimming: 6 bases; J trimming: 6 bases; junction bases outside the gene matches: 12. This CDR3 comprises 15 residues. Per germline, CDR1 SGHVS and CDR2 FQNEAQ. CDR3 region: CASRLRRLGGDTQYF. In nucleotides, the CDR3 is TGTGCCAGCAGATTACGACGCTTAGGGGGCGATACGCAGTATTTT.

The chain couples TRBV7-9 to TRBJ1-2; unclear D gene. V lost 5 bases, J lost 7 bases, and 8 bases lay in between. The CDR3 has 11 residues. In germline, CDR1 is SEHNR, CDR2 FQNEAQ (reference sequence). Here the CDR3 reads CASSHEGGYTF. CDR3 DNA sequence: TGTGCCAGCAGCCACGAGGGTGGCTACACCTTC.

The chain combines TRBV7-9 with TRBJ1-4; no clear D gene. The germline V gene encodes CDR1 SEHNR and CDR2 FQNEAQ (reference sequence). The V gene lost 5 bases and the J gene lost 0 bases, with 13 bases spanning the gap. The CDR3 extends over 16 amino acids. The CDR3 DNA is TGTGCCAGCAGCGGTTGGGCCTACTCAACTAATGAAAAACTGTTTTTT. Encoded protein: CASSGWAYSTNEKLFF.

The V and J genes are TRBV28 and TRBJ1-5, with 9 bases aligning to TRBD1. CDR1 and CDR2 from the germline V gene are MDHEN and SYDVKM. The CDR3 is 14 residues long. V was pared by 4 bases and J by 6 bases, with 4 bases of the junction left unmatched. The CDR3 is CASSSDRGGQPQHF. In DNA form, the CDR3 reads TGTGCCAGCAGTTCGGACAGGGGAGGTCAGCCCCAGCATTTT.

The chain is built from TRBV9 and TRBJ1-2, with TRBD1 matching over 7 bases. Trimming took 0 bases from V and 10 from J; bases not matched to a gene: 6. There are 13 residues in the CDR3. CDR1 and CDR2 (germline): SGDLS, YYNGEE. The CDR3 loop is CASSVANRGTYTF. The CDR3, as DNA: TGTGCCAGCAGCGTAGCAAACAGGGGCACCTACACCTTC.

This clone has a single count. The chain recombines TRBV6-5 with TRBJ2-7, with 8 positions matching TRBD2. This CDR3 is 15 amino acids long. V dropped 2 bases and J dropped 2; count of bases not matched to a gene: 5. Germline assignment: CDR1 MNHEY and CDR2 SVGAGI. The CDR3 loop reads CASSYAGGAPYEQYF. The CDR3 DNA is TGTGCCAGCAGTTACGCCGGGGGGGCCCCCTACGAGCAGTACTTC.

The rearrangement joins TRBV5-1 to TRBJ1-1; a possible D gene is TRBD1 (6 bases). In germline, CDR1 is SGHRS, CDR2 YFSETQ. Trimming left V 2 bases short and J 3 bases short, with 11 bases between. The CDR3 contains 14 residues. CDR3 residues: CASSFQGTDTEAFF. Here the CDR3 DNA reads TGCGCCAGCAGCTTCCAGGGGACGGACACTGAAGCTTTCTTT.

DNA for the CDR3: TGTGCCAGCAGTTACTCTACAGGGGAGTACGAGCAGTACTTC. It specifies CASSYSTGEYEQYF. The chain combines TRBV6-6 with TRBJ2-7, with 7 bases lining up with TRBD1. V was pared by 0 bases and J by 4 bases, with 3 bases of the junction left unmatched. Per the germline V gene, CDR1 is MNHNY and CDR2 is SVGAGI (reference sequence). CDR3 length: 14 residues.

This rearrangement joins TRBV7-9 to TRBJ1-1, with D possibly TRBD1 on 5 matching bases. This CDR3 comprises 15 residues. Trimming took off 5 bases at V and 0 bases at J, with 13 bases between the two ends. CDR1 and CDR2 from the germline V gene are SEHNR and FQNEAQ (reference sequence). CDR3 DNA sequence: TGTGCCAGCAGCCCAGGCGGGACGATGAACACTGAAGCTTTCTTT. It is translated as CASSPGGTMNTEAFF.

As to this clone: A read error may produce the germline difference seen at one junction end. This chain joins TRBV30 and TRBJ1-2; possible D gene TRBD1, 6 bases. The CDR3 runs 12 residues. Germline loops: CDR1 GTSNPN, CDR2 SVGIG (reference sequence). This CDR3 reads CAWSPGEGVISF. CDR3 DNA: TGTGCCTGGAGTCCCGGGGAGGGGGTTATTTCCTTC.

This clone occurred a few times. This sequence joins TRBV28 and TRBJ1-2; no firm D call. Trimming cost V 3 bases and J 0 bases, with 11 bases left between them. From germline, CDR1 is MDHEN and CDR2 SYDVKM. The CDR3 runs 15 residues. The CDR3 DNA follows: TGTGCCAGCAGTTTCCCCCGGGTCGCTAACTATGGCTACACCTTC. This sequence encodes CASSFPRVANYGYTF.

This clone was seen a few times. This sequence joins TRBV6-5 and TRBJ1-2; D is unresolved. There are 15 residues in the CDR3. Germline V CDR1 and CDR2: MNHEY, SVGAGI. V lost 2 bases and J lost 3, with 13 bases in between. The CDR3: CASSYLRGSHYGYTF. The CDR3, as DNA: TGTGCCAGCAGTTACCTACGGGGTAGTCACTATGGCTACACCTTC.

The gene calls are TRBV7-3 and TRBJ2-5; a possible D gene is TRBD2 (6 bases). Germline V gives CDR1 SGHTA, CDR2 FQGTGA. The germline V and J ends were trimmed by 4 bases and 3 bases, with 12 bases remaining between them. This CDR3 is 14 amino acids long. The CDR3 is CASSSAPGEETQYF. CDR3 sequence (DNA): TGTGCCAGCAGCTCCGCTCCGGGGGAAGAGACCCAGTACTTC.

This rearrangement joins TRBV18 to TRBJ1-4, with 10 bases lining up with TRBD1. Per germline, CDR1 KGHSH and CDR2 LQKENI. V lost 4 bases, J lost 5 bases, and 16 bases stayed unmatched. The CDR3 loop spans 19 amino acids. In DNA, the CDR3 is TGTGCCAGCTCACGAAGCTCTCCGGGACAGGGGACTCACAATGAAAAACTGTTTTTT. It specifies CASSRSSPGQGTHNEKLFF.

The chain has TRBV7-2 and TRBJ1-1; tentatively, D is TRBD1 (5 bases). Trimming stripped 4 bases from V and 6 bases from J, with 15 bases between. From germline, CDR1 is SGHTA and CDR2 FQGNSA. The CDR3 has 14 amino acids. CDR3 amino acids: CASSSAGGLAEAFF. DNA of the CDR3: TGTGCCAGCAGCTCGGCGGGGGGACTGGCTGAAGCTTTCTTT.

The V and J genes are TRBV5-8 and TRBJ2-2; D might be TRBD2 (5 bases). Trimming took off 5 bases at V and 0 bases at J, with 14 bases between the two ends. The CDR3 is 16 amino acids. CDR1 SGHTS and CDR2 YDEGEE come from the germline V gene. The CDR3 region is CASSSGLVTNTGELFF. DNA for the CDR3: TGTGCCAGCAGTTCCGGACTTGTTACGAACACCGGGGAGCTGTTTTTT.

The chain recombines TRBV4-3 with TRBJ1-3; D call uncertain. CDR3 length equals 15 residues. CDR1 LGHNA and CDR2 YSLEER come from the germline V gene. The V end was cut by 0 bases, the J end by 0 bases, with 6 bases between. CDR3 coding DNA: TGCGCCAGCAGCCAAGACGGTACCTCTGGAAACACCATATATTTT. Translated, it gives CASSQDGTSGNTIYF.

The chain employs TRBV18 and TRBJ1-1, with unresolved D. Trimming left V 0 bases short and J 1 base short, with 9 bases between. Germline V gene data show CDR1 as KGHSH and CDR2 as LQKENI. The CDR3 loop spans 15 amino acids. CDR3 protein: CASSPPGRPNTEAFF. The CDR3 nucleotides read TGTGCCAGCTCACCACCGGGCAGGCCGAACACTGAAGCTTTCTTT.

The chain has TRBV7-2 and TRBJ1-4, with TRBD1 as a possible D gene (6 bases). This CDR3 region has 16 residues. Trimming left V 3 bases short and J 0 bases short, with 11 bases between. Germline V gene lookup returns CDR1 SGHTA and CDR2 FQGNSA. CDR3 residues: CASSFGQYATNEKLFF. The CDR3 DNA sequence: TGTGCCAGCAGCTTCGGACAGTATGCAACTAATGAAAAACTGTTTTTT.

V gene TRBV2 combines with J gene TRBJ1-2; a possible D gene is TRBD1 (5 bases). The germline V gene encodes CDR1 SNHLY and CDR2 FYNNEI. The CDR3 length is 17 residues. The V gene lost 3 bases and the J gene lost 3 bases, with 20 bases spanning the gap. The CDR3 sequence is CASSDRHLSGIHYGYTF. The CDR3 DNA reads TGTGCCAGCAGTGACCGCCATCTCTCAGGGATACACTATGGCTACACCTTC.

The rearrangement uses TRBV18 and TRBJ2-7; 8 bases are a match to TRBD1. J was trimmed by 6 bases and V by 3 bases; bases with no gene match: 4. This CDR3 region has 13 residues. CDR1 is KGHSH and CDR2 is LQKENI in the germline V gene. The CDR3 coding sequence is TGTGCCAGCTCACCCGGACAGGGCGGCGAGCAGTACTTC. Protein product: CASSPGQGGEQYF.

The J gene is TRBJ1-1, the V gene TRBV7-2, with TRBD1 identical over 7 bases. Germline V gene lookup returns CDR1 SGHTA and CDR2 FQGNSA. CDR3 size: 14 residues. J gave up 5 bases and V 1 base, and 4 bases lay outside the gene matches. In nucleotides, the CDR3 is TGTGCCAGCAGCTTAGAACAGGACAGGACTGAAGCTTTCTTT. Its translation: CASSLEQDRTEAFF. The full variable domain, with the rest looked up from reference TRBV7-2 and TRBJ1-1, is GAGVSQSPSNKVTEKGKDVELRCDPISGHTALYWYRQSLGQGLEFLIYFQGNSAPDKSGLPSDRFSAERTGGSVSTLTIQRTQQEDSAVYLCASSLEQDRTEAFFGQGTRLTVV.

The chain employs TRBV7-2 and TRBJ2-7; maybe TRBD2 (5 bases). The CDR3 is 13 amino acids. The germline gives CDR1 SGHTA, CDR2 FQGNSA. V was shortened by 1 base and J by 6 bases, with 10 bases between the two germline ends. This chain's CDR3 is CASSLGASSEQYF. CDR3 nucleotide sequence: TGTGCCAGCAGCTTAGGTGCTAGCTCCGAGCAGTACTTC.

Remarks on this clone: The same CDR3 also results from other DNA sequences found in this sample. This chain uses TRBV7-3 with TRBJ2-2; 7 positions agree with TRBD1. The trim removed 5 bases at V and 6 bases at J, leaving 12 bases unmatched. Germline V lookup: CDR1 SGHTA, CDR2 FQGTGA. The CDR3 sequence is 16 residues long. CDR3 bases: TGTGCCAGCAGCCCACGACAGGGTGGCTCCCCCGGGGAGCTGTTTTTT. It specifies CASSPRQGGSPGELFF.

The rearrangement joins TRBV5-6 to TRBJ2-7, with D possibly being TRBD2 (5 bases). CDR1 SGHDT and CDR2 YYEEEE come from the germline V gene. The CDR3 runs to 16 residues. Trimming left V 0 bases short and J 0 bases short, with 13 bases between. CDR3 nucleotide sequence: TGTGCCAGCAGCTTGGAAGGACTTGAGGCCTCCTACGAGCAGTACTTC. It is translated as CASSLEGLEASYEQYF.

The V call is TRBV9, the J call TRBJ1-1; D might be TRBD1 (5 bases). Germline values: CDR1 SGDLS, CDR2 YYNGEE. This CDR3 contains 15 residues. V dropped 0 bases and J dropped 8 bases, with 17 bases sitting between them. CDR3 protein: CASSVGPGGTSEAFF. The CDR3 DNA follows: TGTGCCAGCAGCGTAGGGCCGGGGGGTACCAGCGAAGCTTTCTTT.

Worth noting for this clone: At one boundary the junction diverges from the germline segment, which might be a read error. Other nucleotide sequences in the sample specify the same CDR3. The chain is built from TRBV2 and TRBJ1-3; D ambiguous. Germline V gives CDR1 SNHLY, CDR2 FYNNEI. This CDR3 has 14 amino acids. CDR3 residues: CASSEPRSGNTIYF. CDR3 in DNA: TGCGCCAGCAGTGAGCCGCGGTCTGGAAACACCATATATTTT.

J is TRBJ2-1 and V is TRBV5-1, with no clear D. Germline CDR1 reads SGHRS; CDR2 reads YFSETQ. The V end lost 0 bases, the J end lost 10 bases, and 14 bases lay between the germline ends. This CDR3 is 14 amino acids long. The CDR3 DNA reads TGCGCCAGCAGCTTGGTGGTAGAGCTCGGGGAGCAGTTCTTC. This encodes CASSLVVELGEQFF. Full variable domain (missing parts from reference TRBV5-1 and TRBJ2-1): KAGVTQTPRYLIKTRGQQVTLSCSPISGHRSVSWYQQTPGQGLQFLFEYFSETQRNKGNFPGRFSGRQFSNSRSEMNVSTLELGDSALYLCASSLVVELGEQFFGPGTRLTVL.

The rearrangement uses TRBV9 and TRBJ1-4; the match to TRBD1 covers 11 bases. The germline gives CDR1 SGDLS, CDR2 YYNGEE. There are 15 residues in the CDR3. The junction had 2 bases not matched to a gene; V was cut back by 3 bases and J by 4 bases. The DNA of the CDR3 is TGTGCCAGCAGCGGGGGACAGGGGGATAATGAAAAACTGTTTTTT. As protein: CASSGGQGDNEKLFF. Drawing the rest from reference TRBV9 and TRBJ1-4, the complete variable domain is DSGVTQTPKHLITATGQRVTLRCSPRSGDLSVYWYQQSLDQGLQFLIQYYNGEERAKGNILERFSAQQFPDLHSELNLSSLELGDSALYFCASSGGQGDNEKLFFGSGTQLSVL.

J is TRBJ1-1 and V is TRBV5-1; 8 bases are shared with TRBD1. CDR3 size: 15 residues. CDR1 and CDR2 (germline): SGHRS, YFSETQ. Trimming at V came to 0 bases and at J to 6 bases, leaving 7 bases not matched to a gene. CDR3 region: CASSLAGGVAPEAFF. The CDR3 nucleotides are TGCGCCAGCAGCTTGGCAGGGGGCGTAGCTCCTGAAGCTTTCTTT.

This sequence joins TRBV6-5 and TRBJ1-2; D not resolved. Trimming took off 2 bases at V and 4 bases at J, with 11 bases between the two ends. The CDR3 runs 14 residues. CDR1 and CDR2 (germline): MNHEY, SVGAGI. CDR3 in amino acids: CASSYDARGYGYTF. For the CDR3, the DNA is TGTGCCAGCAGTTACGATGCCCGGGGCTATGGCTACACCTTC.

The rearrangement links TRBV29-1 to TRBJ1-3; TRBD1 is a possible D gene (5 bases). The CDR3 spans 14 residues. CDR1 and CDR2 (germline): SQVTM, ANQGSEA. V lost 2 bases and J 4 bases, leaving 12 bases between the germline ends. The CDR3: CSVEMGLSGNTIYF. CDR3 DNA sequence: TGCAGCGTTGAAATGGGGCTCTCGGGAAACACCATATATTTT.